This T cell receptor (beta chain) derives from a study of breast tumors, draining lymph nodes, adjacent tissues (dated by TCRdb to 2015 to 2016). Background on the whole study: Breast cancer patients provided tumor, adjacent nontumor tissue and axillary lymph nodes, and the study compared the TCR beta repertoires across these three sources. In human breast cancer, the study set out to assess how tumor, surrounding tissue and draining lymph node repertoires relate to one another and whether T cells might be exchanged between them. Points the paper makes about the study in general: T-cell repertoire diversity in tumors was found to be lower than in lymph nodes but higher than in nontumor tissue, and preferential V and J gene usage was observed. The similarity between tumor and nontumor tissue repertoires was significantly greater in luminal-like breast cancer than in basal-like breast cancer. The conclusion that tumor T cells originate in lymph nodes was framed as consistent with a hypothesis rather than directly demonstrated. The data were judged consistent with most tumor T cells deriving from the lymph node and then expanding within tumor tissue.

Lymph node samples were obtained from the axillary draining lymph nodes of breast cancer patients. For sequencing, an Illumina HiSeq 2000 was employed. Multiplex PCR amplification was used to generate the TCR beta chain libraries. The amplified TCR beta chain products were analyzed by high-throughput sequencing. The raw public data were reprocessed by TCRdb itself: fastp quality trimming at Q25, MiXCR clonotype calling, in-frame beta chains only. When rows share a CDR3 protein, they turn into one entry using the most common DNA and genes. The sample data list approximately 230,000 distinct CDR3 sequences, and less than 40% of these were observed just once. The top ten clonotypes cover over 3.5% of the sample. Comments on this clonotype: What antigen it recognizes has not been identified. Nothing much larger sits one base from this clone, and base qualities are not available.

Compared with germline, V lacks 6 bases and J lacks 5 bases; bases without a gene match: 13. The CDR3 numbers 15 residues from cysteine through phenylalanine. CDR3 DNA is the only sequence kept; it has 45 bases, read in frame from the first base. According to the germline V gene (reference sequence), CDR1 reads DFQATT and CDR2 reads SNEGSKA. The specimen was axillary lymph node tissue. The V gene is TRBV20-1 and the J gene is TRBJ2-7; a stretch of 10 junction bases matches TRBD1. This sequence was found in a female donor with breast cancer. Some clones in this sample may be carry-over from other donors' samples. Read as DNA, the sequence is TGCAGTGCCTTATCCCGGGACAGGGGCGGGGACGAGCAGTACTTC. Its amino acids are CSALSRDRGGDEQYF.